Following are 29 T cell receptor beta chains from one sample sequenced in a study of T-cell reconstitution after alpha-beta-depleted transplantation in children. Unique molecular identifiers tagged the TCRbeta library. TCRdb re-analysed the PCR reads in MiXCR, keeping a single row per CDR3 protein. Of tens of thousands of distinct CDR3 sequences in the sample, less than 55% are singletons; the top ten hold 98%. Here the sequenced sample was PBMCs, mostly from graft donor cells, taken 360 days after TCRalphabeta/CD19-depleted stem cell transplant. The origin of the receptors is a male patient aged 10-17 years who had a stem cell transplant for acute lymphoblastic leukemia, so the T cells may come from the graft donor.

V and J are TRBV21-1 and TRBJ2-7; the table's D gene call, TRBD2, was not cross checked with the DNA. TRBV21-1 is annotated as a pseudogene. CDR3 length equals 18 residues. CDR3 sequence: CASSSQPWPSGNSYEQYF. CDR3 sequence (DNA): TGTGCCAGCAGCTCCCAACCCTGGCCCTCGGGCAACTCCTACGAGCAGTACTTC.

In its sample, this clonotype was seen many times. This chain links TRBV4-1 with TRBJ2-3; TRBD2 agrees at 10 bases. Germline V gives CDR1 MGHRA, CDR2 YSYEKL. The CDR3 is 17 amino acids. Germline trimming cut 3 bases from V and 3 bases from J; bases unmatched to any gene: 9. CDR3 in DNA: TGCGCCAGCAGCCATACCGGACTAGCGGCCCCAACAGATACGCAGTATTTT. Translation gives CASSHTGLAAPTDTQYF.

This chain uses TRBV29-1 with TRBJ2-2, with 8 nucleotides matching TRBD1. The V and J ends lost 6 bases and 1 base, in that order; junction bases with no gene match: 10. The germline V gene has CDR1 SQVTM and CDR2 ANQGSEA. This CDR3 is built from 16 residues. CDR3 sequence reads: CSVFLRQGWNTGELFF. For the CDR3, the DNA is TGCAGCGTGTTTCTCCGACAGGGGTGGAACACCGGGGAGCTGTTTTTT.

In its sample, this clonotype was seen a few times. The chain uses TRBV11-2 and TRBJ2-3; D is possibly TRBD1 or TRBD2 (5 bases each). The V end lost 0 bases, the J end lost 0 bases, and 10 bases lay between the germline ends. Looked up from germline, CDR1 is SGHAT and CDR2 is FQNNGV. The CDR3 spans 16 residues. The CDR3 spells CASSLDRDGSTDTQYF. In DNA, the CDR3 is TGTGCCAGCAGCTTAGATCGGGACGGGAGCACAGATACGCAGTATTTT.

This clonotype occurred a few times. This sequence joins TRBV29-1 and TRBJ2-7, with TRBD1 matching 8 bases. CDR1 SQVTM and CDR2 ANQGSEA come from the germline V gene. The CDR3 length is 12 residues. V shed 6 bases and J 5 bases; nucleotides not matched to a gene: 6. The CDR3 loop reads CSVGQGRNEQYF. For the CDR3, the DNA is TGCAGCGTCGGACAGGGTCGCAACGAGCAGTACTTC.

This clonotype was picked up a small number of times. The chain has TRBV6-1 and TRBJ1-6; 8 bases align to TRBD1. Germline CDR1 reads MNHNS; CDR2 reads SASEGT. This CDR3 comprises 12 residues. V trimming: 8 bases; J trimming: 6 bases; junction bases outside the gene matches: 0. In DNA, the CDR3 is TGTGCCAGCGACAGGGGTAATTCACCCCTCCACTTT. This encodes CASDRGNSPLHF.

There are a few counts of this clonotype. The gene calls are TRBV9 and TRBJ2-1; 9 nucleotides align to TRBD2. This CDR3 comprises 13 residues. Germline CDR1 and CDR2: SGDLS and YYNGEE. Trimming removed 4 bases from V and 5 bases from J; junction bases left unmatched: 1. The CDR3: CASSRLADNEQFF. The CDR3 nucleotides are TGTGCCAGCAGCCGACTAGCGGACAATGAGCAGTTCTTC.

At least ten counts were recorded for this clonotype. The junction differs from germline at one of its ends, possibly a read error. The chain is built from TRBV27 and TRBJ2-7; D is unresolved. This CDR3 spans 12 amino acids. Germline V gene data show CDR1 as MNHEY and CDR2 as SMNVEV (reference sequence). DNA for the CDR3: TGCGCCAGCAGCTTGAGCTCCTACGAGCAGTACTTC. Its translation: CASSLSSYEQYF.

The chain employs TRBV7-3 and TRBJ2-1, with 11 bases matching TRBD2. After removal of 5 bases from V and 8 bases from J, the junction contained 8 bases not matched to a gene. The germline CDR1 and CDR2 sequences are SGHTA and FQGTGA. The CDR3 is 15 amino acids. CDR3 sequence (DNA): TGTGCCAGCAGCCGTAGCGGGGGGGATCTGTATGAGCAGTTCTTC. Translation: CASSRSGGDLYEQFF.

The sample holds a few counts of this clonotype. The chain links TRBV7-7 to TRBJ2-2; weak D call: TRBD1 (6 bases). This CDR3 region has 14 residues. Germline CDR1 reads SSHAT; CDR2 reads FNYEAQ (reference sequence). The V end lost 5 bases, the J end lost 6 bases, and 13 bases lay between the germline ends. In DNA form, the CDR3 reads TGTGCCAGCAGCCCTACAGGGTTCGCCGGGGAGCTGTTTTTT. This encodes CASSPTGFAGELFF.

J is TRBJ2-7 and V is TRBV7-9; no clear D. Germline CDR1 is SEHNR and CDR2 is FQNEAQ (reference sequence). Trimming took 6 bases from V and 5 from J, leaving 17 bases between them. The CDR3 length is 14 residues. CDR3 loop: CASSPPYLNHEQYF. The CDR3 bases are TGTGCCAGCAGTCCTCCTTACCTCAATCACGAGCAGTACTTC. The whole variable domain, filled in from reference TRBV7-9 and TRBJ2-7, reads DTGVSQNPRHKITKRGQNVTFRCDPISEHNRLYWYRQTLGQGPEFLTYFQNEAQLEKSRLLSDRFSAERPKGSFSTLEIQRTEQGDSAMYLCASSPPYLNHEQYFGPGTRLTVT.

The CDR3 protein is CASSFGTGALYQETQYF. In nucleotides, the CDR3 is TGTGCCAGCAGCTTCGGGACAGGGGCTTTGTACCAAGAGACCCAGTACTTC. The chain links TRBV7-9 to TRBJ2-5; 10 bases fit TRBD1. Per germline, CDR1 SEHNR and CDR2 FQNEAQ (reference sequence). With 3 bases clipped from V and 0 bases from J, the junction kept 7 bases outside the gene matches. The CDR3 runs 17 residues.

This chain uses TRBV5-1 with TRBJ2-1; D unclear. V lost 4 bases, J lost 0 bases, and 11 bases lay in between. Germline lookup yields CDR1 SGHRS and CDR2 YFSETQ. The CDR3 length is 15 residues. The CDR3 bases are TGCGCCAGCAGCCCCCTGACTCCCTCCTACAATGAGCAGTTCTTC. It translates to CASSPLTPSYNEQFF. The whole variable domain, filled in from reference TRBV5-1 and TRBJ2-1, reads KAGVTQTPRYLIKTRGQQVTLSCSPISGHRSVSWYQQTPGQGLQFLFEYFSETQRNKGNFPGRFSGRQFSNSRSEMNVSTLELGDSALYLCASSPLTPSYNEQFFGPGTRLTVL.

The chain joins TRBV29-1 to TRBJ2-2; D is undetermined. Germline-derived CDR1 and CDR2 are SQVTM and ANQGSEA. The CDR3 runs 13 residues. Trimming pared 4 bases from V and 0 bases from J, leaving 6 bases between. The CDR3 DNA follows: TGCAGCGTTGGACAACCGAACACCGGGGAGCTGTTTTTT. Translating gives CSVGQPNTGELFF.

The chain has TRBV9 and TRBJ2-5; D is perhaps TRBD2 (5 bases). Germline CDR1 and CDR2: SGDLS and YYNGEE. The CDR3 totals 14 residues. V gave up 3 bases and J gave up 2 bases, with 11 bases separating them. The CDR3 sequence is CASSGPDSQETQYF. The CDR3 nucleotides are TGTGCCAGCAGCGGTCCGGACTCGCAAGAGACCCAGTACTTC.

This clonotype was recorded many times. The chain combines TRBV7-3 with TRBJ2-3; TRBD1 or TRBD2 may be the D gene (5 bases each). The V and J ends lost 1 base and 3 bases respectively, with 17 bases between them. The CDR3 has 17 residues. Germline assignment: CDR1 SGHTA and CDR2 FQGTGA. CDR3 bases: TGTGCCAGCAGCTTAATCCCACGGGACCCTAGAACAGATACGCAGTATTTT. Translating gives CASSLIPRDPRTDTQYF.

The chain carries TRBV28 and TRBJ2-2, with 11 nucleotides matching TRBD2. Unmatched junction bases numbered 8, after V lost 3 bases and J lost 8 bases. The CDR3 consists of 16 residues. Looked up from germline, CDR1 is MDHEN and CDR2 is SYDVKM. CDR3 amino acids: CASSLILLAGVGELFF. The CDR3 coding sequence is TGTGCCAGCAGTTTGATTTTACTAGCGGGAGTTGGGGAGCTGTTTTTT.

In this sample, this clonotype turned up a few times. The gene calls are TRBV12-3 or TRBV12-4 and TRBJ2-1, with 7 bases that match TRBD1. The ends lost 7 bases at V and 8 bases at J; junction bases unmatched: 11. The CDR3 is 14 amino acids. The CDR3 reads CASTAKDRPHEQFF. The CDR3 nucleotides are TGTGCCAGCACTGCTAAGGACAGGCCCCATGAGCAGTTCTTC.

V and J are TRBV7-9 and TRBJ2-2; D call uncertain. CDR1 and CDR2 (germline): SEHNR, FQNEAQ (reference sequence). The V and J ends lost 1 base and 7 bases respectively, with 7 bases between them. CDR3 length equals 13 residues. The CDR3 loop is CASSLEAYGELFF. In nucleotides, the CDR3 is TGTGCCAGCAGCTTAGAAGCTTACGGGGAGCTGTTTTTT.

This chain links TRBV7-9 with TRBJ2-2; 7 positions agree with TRBD2. This CDR3 is 16 amino acids long. Trimming removed 5 bases from V and 7 bases from J; junction bases left unmatched: 13. Germline assignment: CDR1 SEHNR and CDR2 FQNEAQ (reference sequence). The CDR3 region is CASSPHPGLVLGELFF. As DNA, the CDR3 is TGTGCCAGCAGCCCTCACCCCGGACTAGTGCTCGGGGAGCTGTTTTTT.

This clonotype has a handful of counts. The chain recombines TRBV5-1 with TRBJ2-1; D possibly corresponds to TRBD1 (6 bases). Trimming removed 4 bases at V and 8 bases at J, with 22 bases between. Germline lookup yields CDR1 SGHRS and CDR2 YFSETQ. This CDR3 has 16 amino acids. Written as DNA, the CDR3 is TGCGCCAGCAGCACCAGGGGAATACCCCTTGACGATGAGCAGTTCTTC. Translation gives CASSTRGIPLDDEQFF.

The chain carries TRBV20-1 and TRBJ1-2; a weak D match, TRBD1 (6 bases). The CDR3 runs to 15 residues. The V end was cut by 2 bases, the J end by 8 bases, with 21 bases between. Germline lookup yields CDR1 DFQATT and CDR2 SNEGSKA (reference sequence). The CDR3 reads CSARLSDRGQGGYTF. CDR3 nucleotide sequence: TGCAGTGCTAGACTCTCCGATAGGGGACAAGGCGGCTACACCTTC.

This clonotype was counted only a few times. The chain is built from TRBV6-1 and TRBJ2-2; tentative D call: TRBD2 (7 bases). The CDR3 sequence is 16 residues long. Trimming removed 8 bases at V and 0 bases at J, with 16 bases between. Germline V CDR1 and CDR2: MNHNS, SASEGT. The CDR3 region has the DNA TGTGCCAGCTCTCAATCGGGGGGCGCGAACACCGGGGAGCTGTTTTTT. This codes for CASSQSGGANTGELFF.

As for this clonotype: A junction boundary mismatches the germline segment, possibly from a read error. This chain joins TRBV12-3 or TRBV12-4 and TRBJ2-7; 7 bases agree with TRBD2. The CDR3 sequence is 14 residues long. CDR3 loop: CASSLAEGSYEQYF. The CDR3 DNA is TGTGCCAGCAGTCTAGCGGAGGGCTCCTACGAGCAGTACTTC.

The chain is built from TRBV29-1 and TRBJ2-7; maybe TRBD1 (6 bases). Trimming left V 6 bases short and J 5 bases short, with 11 bases between. Germline CDR1 reads SQVTM; CDR2 reads ANQGSEA. The length of the CDR3 is 11 residues. The CDR3 loop is CSVATGNEQYF. DNA for the CDR3: TGCAGCGTCGCCACAGGGAACGAGCAGTACTTC.

The chain recombines TRBV9 with TRBJ2-2; 11 nucleotides align to TRBD2. The CDR3 is 20 amino acids. J was trimmed by 0 bases and V by 0 bases; bases with no gene match: 10. Germline CDR1 and CDR2: SGDLS and YYNGEE. DNA of the CDR3: TGTGCCAGCAGCGTAGACAGGGGACTAGCGGCGAGAACGAACACCGGGGAGCTGTTTTTT. Its protein is CASSVDRGLAARTNTGELFF.

This clonotype was counted only a few times. V is TRBV27 and J is TRBJ2-1, with D maybe TRBD1 (5 bases). The V gene's germline CDR1 is MNHEY and CDR2 SMNVEV (reference sequence). The CDR3 spans 13 residues. The V gene lost 4 bases and the J gene lost 10 bases, with 14 bases spanning the gap. The CDR3 nucleotides read TGTGCCAGCAGTTCAGTCCAGGGATCCGAGCAGTTCTTC. Protein: CASSSVQGSEQFF.

This clonotype turned up a few times. J is TRBJ1-5 and V is TRBV12-3 or TRBV12-4; D gene unclear. Trimming took off 5 bases at V and 3 bases at J, with 8 bases between the two ends. CDR3 length equals 13 residues. Here the CDR3 reads CASSPSPNQPQHF. The DNA for the CDR3 is TGTGCCAGCAGTCCAAGTCCCAATCAGCCCCAGCATTTT.

The chain carries TRBV14 and TRBJ2-7; a possible D gene is TRBD1 (6 bases). The CDR3 has 15 residues. Germline-derived CDR1 and CDR2 are SGHDN and FVKESK. Trimming took 6 bases from V and 2 from J, leaving 17 bases between them. The DNA of the CDR3 is TGTGCCAGCAGTCTTCACTCAGGGGAAGCCTACGAGCAGTACTTC. This encodes CASSLHSGEAYEQYF.